A selection of T cell receptor beta chains follows, all from one sample in a study of radiotherapy plus CTLA-4 blockade in lung cancer. TCRdb's table, derived via immunoSEQ multiplex PCR, lists solely in-frame clones and lacks some. The table includes roughly 100,000 clones, roughly 80% detected once. The sample consisted of peripheral blood, taken from a patient treated with radiotherapy plus ipilimumab. The receptors here all came from a human donor with non-small cell lung cancer that progressed on radiotherapy plus ipilimumab. Each CDR3 is given with its conserved first and last residue. The order of the fields is CDR3 protein, CDR3 DNA, V gene, J gene, clone size, D gene. D genes are given only for firm matches. The size entry is marked missing in some rows and otherwise reads once, few, many or a size class.

CDR3 protein: CASSMDGSNYGYTF
CDR3 DNA: TGTGCCAGTAGTATGGACGGGTCTAACTATGGCTACACCTTC
V gene: TRBV19
J gene: TRBJ1-2
clone size: NA
D gene: NA

CDR3 protein: CSVERLAGVGEQYF
CDR3 DNA: TGCAGCGTTGAAAGGCTAGCGGGAGTAGGAGAGCAGTACTTC
V gene: TRBV29-1
J gene: TRBJ2-5
clone size: NA
D gene: TRBD2

CDR3 protein: CASREQGAGQPQHF
CDR3 DNA: TGTGCCAGCAGGGAACAGGGGGCTGGCCAGCCCCAGCATTTT
V gene: TRBV6-5
J gene: TRBJ1-5
clone size: once
D gene: TRBD1

CDR3 protein: CASSESSKNTGELFF
CDR3 DNA: TGCGCCAGCAGTGAGTCCTCCAAGAACACCGGGGAGCTGTTTTTT
V gene: TRBV10-1
J gene: TRBJ2-2
clone size: NA
D gene: NA

CDR3 protein: CASGGGQGIAEAFF
CDR3 DNA: TGTGCCAGCGGGGGGGGACAGGGTATAGCTGAAGCTTTCTTT
V gene: TRBV2
J gene: TRBJ1-1
clone size: once
D gene: TRBD1

CDR3 protein: CASAEGQGEADTQYF
CDR3 DNA: TGTGCTAGTGCCGAGGGACAGGGCGAAGCAGATACGCAGTATTTT
V gene: TRBV12-5
J gene: TRBJ2-3
clone size: NA
D gene: TRBD1

CDR3 protein: CATSRDEAGEQFF
CDR3 DNA: TGTGCCACCAGCAGAGACGAAGCGGGAGAGCAGTTCTTC
V gene: TRBV15
J gene: TRBJ2-1
clone size: once
D gene: TRBD2

CDR3 protein: CASRASNQPQHF
CDR3 DNA: TGTGCCAGCAGGGCTAGCAATCAGCCCCAGCATTTT
V gene: TRBV6-6
J gene: TRBJ1-5
clone size: NA
D gene: NA

CDR3 protein: CASRGQVNTEAFF
CDR3 DNA: TGTGCCAGCCGGGGACAAGTGAACACTGAAGCTTTCTTT
V gene: TRBV7-6
J gene: TRBJ1-1
clone size: few
D gene: NA

CDR3 protein: CASSVRAMGTEAFF
CDR3 DNA: TGTGCCAGCAGCGTCAGGGCCATGGGCACTGAAGCTTTCTTT
V gene: TRBV5-6
J gene: TRBJ1-1
clone size: NA
D gene: NA

CDR3 protein: CASSRDRGPDTQYF
CDR3 DNA: TGTGCCAGCAGTAGGGACAGGGGACCAGATACGCAGTATTTT
V gene: TRBV28
J gene: TRBJ2-3
clone size: NA
D gene: TRBD1

CDR3 protein: CASSPARANTEAFF
CDR3 DNA: TGTGCCAGCTCACCAGCCAGGGCGAACACTGAAGCTTTCTTT
V gene: TRBV18
J gene: TRBJ1-1
clone size: NA
D gene: NA

CDR3 protein: CASRAGGDPRGYTF
CDR3 DNA: TGTGCCAGCAGAGCCGGGGGGGACCCGCGGGGCTACACCTTC
V gene: TRBV5-6
J gene: TRBJ1-2
clone size: NA
D gene: NA

CDR3 protein: CASSIELDSRFEQYF
CDR3 DNA: TGTGCCAGTAGTATAGAGCTGGACTCCCGGTTTGAGCAGTACTTC
V gene: TRBV19
J gene: TRBJ2-7
clone size: NA
D gene: NA

CDR3 protein: CAISAGGLSEQFF
CDR3 DNA: TGTGCCATCAGTGCGGGCGGCCTCTCTGAGCAGTTCTTC
V gene: TRBV10-3
J gene: TRBJ2-1
clone size: NA
D gene: NA

CDR3 protein: CASILAGDYNEQFF
CDR3 DNA: TGTGCCAGCATACTAGCGGGGGACTACAATGAGCAGTTCTTC
V gene: TRBV28
J gene: TRBJ2-1
clone size: NA
D gene: TRBD2

CDR3 protein: CASSPLIGTGDQETQYF
CDR3 DNA: TGTGCCAGCAGCCCACTTATTGGGACCGGGGACCAAGAGACCCAGTACTTC
V gene: TRBV11-2
J gene: TRBJ2-5
clone size: NA
D gene: NA

CDR3 protein: CASSLWGGSTNEKLFF
CDR3 DNA: TGTGCCAGCAGTTTGTGGGGTGGATCAACTAATGAAAAACTGTTTTTT
V gene: TRBV28
J gene: TRBJ1-4
clone size: NA
D gene: NA

CDR3 protein: CASSGQGKTEAFF
CDR3 DNA: TGTGCCAGCAGCGGACAGGGGAAAACTGAAGCTTTCTTT
V gene: TRBV7-9
J gene: TRBJ1-1
clone size: NA
D gene: TRBD1

CDR3 protein: CASSPPATNYEQYF
CDR3 DNA: TGTGCCAGCTCACCACCGGCGACTAACTACGAGCAGTACTTC
V gene: TRBV18
J gene: TRBJ2-7
clone size: NA
D gene: NA

CDR3 protein: CASTTGNQPQHF
CDR3 DNA: TGTGCCAGCACGACAGGCAATCAGCCCCAGCATTTT
V gene: TRBV19
J gene: TRBJ1-5
clone size: many
D gene: NA

CDR3 protein: CASSSEGGQVARSYEQYF
CDR3 DNA: TGTGCCAGCAGCTCCGAGGGGGGACAGGTAGCTCGCTCCTACGAGCAGTACTTC
V gene: TRBV11-2
J gene: TRBJ2-7
clone size: NA
D gene: TRBD1

CDR3 protein: CASSLPGQPQHF
CDR3 DNA: TGTGCCAGCAGTTTGCCCGGTCAGCCCCAGCATTTT
V gene: TRBV28
J gene: TRBJ1-5
clone size: NA
D gene: NA

CDR3 protein: CASRPIAGLSTGELFF
CDR3 DNA: TGTGCCAGCAGACCAATAGCGGGCCTAAGCACCGGGGAGCTGTTTTTT
V gene: TRBV2
J gene: TRBJ2-2
clone size: NA
D gene: TRBD2

CDR3 protein: CASTPTGSPGNTIYF
CDR3 DNA: TGTGCCAGCACCCCAACAGGGTCCCCTGGAAACACCATATATTTT
V gene: TRBV6-5
J gene: TRBJ1-3
clone size: NA
D gene: NA

CDR3 protein: CASSLAQGIGNEQFF
CDR3 DNA: TGCGCCAGCAGCTTGGCACAGGGTATTGGCAATGAGCAGTTCTTC
V gene: TRBV5-1
J gene: TRBJ2-1
clone size: NA
D gene: NA

CDR3 protein: CASRTKKSDTQYF
CDR3 DNA: TGTGCCAGCAGGACAAAAAAATCAGATACGCAGTATTTT
V gene: TRBV6-5
J gene: TRBJ2-3
clone size: NA
D gene: NA

CDR3 protein: CASSETSGGNEQFF
CDR3 DNA: TGTGCCAGCAGCGAGACTAGCGGGGGCAATGAGCAGTTCTTC
V gene: TRBV9
J gene: TRBJ2-1
clone size: NA
D gene: TRBD2

CDR3 protein: CASSLDRGRESYTF
CDR3 DNA: TGCGCCAGCAGCTTGGACAGGGGGCGCGAAAGCTACACCTTC
V gene: TRBV5-1
J gene: TRBJ1-2
clone size: NA
D gene: TRBD1

CDR3 protein: CASRRQGGNQPQHF
CDR3 DNA: TGTGCCAGCAGGCGACAGGGAGGCAATCAGCCCCAGCATTTT
V gene: TRBV6-5
J gene: TRBJ1-5
clone size: NA
D gene: TRBD1

CDR3 protein: CASTPPGAGGLDTQYF
CDR3 DNA: TGCGCCAGCACCCCGCCGGGAGCGGGAGGGCTGGATACGCAGTATTTT
V gene: TRBV10-2
J gene: TRBJ2-3
clone size: NA
D gene: TRBD2